The rows below give T cell receptor beta chains drawn from one sample of a study of graft-versus-host responses after intestinal transplantation. These receptors are not linked to any known antigen. The protocol was immunoSEQ multiplex PCR, while the TCRdb copy is restricted to in-frame clones and leaves out a portion. Here the sample spans under 150,000 clones, 85% to 95% being singletons. Source: unstimulated CD4+ T cells sorted from spleen or lymph node cells, taken before intestinal transplant. Receptors originate from a human donor who received an intestinal transplant. The CDR3 runs from the conserved cysteine through the conserved F or W. The order of the fields is D gene, clone size, J gene, V gene, CDR3 protein, CDR3 DNA. A D gene is named only where the DNA matches it firmly. Not all rows give a size; the values are once, few, many and, for expanded clones, a class.

NA	few	TRBJ1-5	TRBV5-8	CASSLLETSRAQPQHF	TGTGCCAGCAGCTTGTTGGAGACCTCCCGAGCCCAGCCCCAGCATTTT
NA	NA	TRBJ1-1	TRBV6-1	CASSLKPKGTEAFF	TGTGCCAGCAGCTTAAAACCCAAGGGGACTGAAGCTTTCTTT
NA	NA	TRBJ1-1	TRBV5-4	CASSLALGRPEAFF	TGTGCCAGCAGCTTGGCCTTAGGGCGGCCTGAAGCTTTCTTT
TRBD2	NA	TRBJ2-7	TRBV7-2	CASSSGLAGSIASYEQYF	TGTGCCAGCAGCTCGGGACTAGCGGGATCTATTGCCTCCTACGAGCAGTACTTC
TRBD1	NA	TRBJ1-4	TRBV30	CAWTSGGIREKLFF	TGTGCCTGGACCTCAGGGGGTATCCGTGAAAAACTGTTTTTT
NA	once	TRBJ2-4	TRBV25-1	CASSEDKRIAKNIQYF	TGTGCCAGCAGTGAAGACAAAAGAATAGCCAAAAACATTCAGTACTTC
TRBD2	NA	TRBJ2-7	TRBV2	CAAGTSGSYEQYF	TGTGCCGCGGGGACTAGCGGGTCCTACGAGCAGTACTTC
TRBD1	NA	TRBJ2-7	TRBV10-3	CAISEQGQGTYEQYF	TGTGCCATCAGTGAGCAGGGACAGGGGACCTACGAGCAGTACTTC
NA	NA	TRBJ2-2	TRBV28	CASSLGSRNTGELFF	TGTGCCAGCAGTTTAGGCAGCCGTAACACCGGGGAGCTGTTTTTT
NA	NA	TRBJ2-1	TRBV6-4	CASSDSGSYNEQFF	TGTGCCAGCAGTGACTCGGGGTCCTACAATGAGCAGTTCTTC
TRBD1	NA	TRBJ2-6	TRBV30	CAWGTGGIRISGANVLTF	TGTGCCTGGGGTACAGGGGGGATTCGGATCTCTGGGGCCAACGTCCTGACTTTC
NA	NA	TRBJ1-5	TRBV10-3	CAISSGGNQPQHF	TGTGCCATCAGTTCAGGGGGCAATCAGCCCCAGCATTTT
TRBD1	NA	TRBJ1-2	TRBV7-2	CASSQTGGDGYTF	TGTGCCAGCAGCCAAACAGGGGGTGATGGCTACACCTTC
NA	NA	TRBJ1-5	TRBV25-1	CASSDRRYNQPQHF	TGTGCCAGCAGTGACAGACGGTACAATCAGCCCCAGCATTTT
NA	NA	TRBJ1-5	TRBV30	CAWTDRTNQPQHF	TGTGCCTGGACAGACAGGACCAATCAGCCCCAGCATTTT
NA	NA	TRBJ2-1	TRBV29-1	CSVPTQGDNEQFF	TGCAGCGTGCCAACCCAGGGAGACAATGAGCAGTTCTTC
TRBD2	NA	TRBJ2-1	TRBV19	CASSSGLAGVPRDGQFF	TGTGCCAGTAGTTCGGGACTAGCGGGCGTCCCCCGGGATGGGCAGTTCTTC
NA	NA	TRBJ2-5	TRBV10-2	CASSPNIEETQYF	TGCGCCAGCAGCCCGAATATTGAAGAGACCCAGTACTTC
NA	NA	TRBJ2-1	TRBV5-1	CASSLAPRKGDEQFF	TGCGCCAGCAGCTTGGCCCCCAGAAAGGGGGATGAGCAGTTCTTC
NA	once	TRBJ2-7	TRBV10-3	CAITKRQGNYEQYF	TGTGCCATCACCAAACGGCAGGGTAACTACGAGCAGTACTTC
NA	NA	TRBJ1-5	TRBV6-1	CATHDQPQHF	TGTGCCACCCATGATCAGCCCCAGCATTTT
TRBD1	NA	TRBJ2-1	TRBV4-1	CASSQDRRDRGYNEQFF	TGCGCCAGCAGCCAAGATCGAAGGGACAGGGGATACAATGAGCAGTTCTTC
NA	NA	TRBJ1-5	TRBV30	CAWSGSEGPPLQPQHF	TGTGCCTGGAGTGGGTCTGAAGGACCGCCCCTTCAGCCCCAGCATTTT
NA	NA	TRBJ1-1	TRBV5-1	CASSLGGMNTEAFF	TGCGCCAGCAGCTTGGGGGGAATGAACACTGAAGCTTTCTTT
NA	NA	TRBJ2-7	TRBV18	CASSPPRPAGSYEQYF	TGTGCCAGCTCACCCCCGCGGCCAGCGGGTTCCTACGAGCAGTACTTC
TRBD1	NA	TRBJ2-2	TRBV7-6	CASSYRQGNTGELFF	TGTGCCAGCAGTTACCGACAGGGGAACACCGGGGAGCTGTTTTTT
NA	NA	TRBJ2-7	TRBV15	CATSGIKAHEQYF	TGTGCCACCAGCGGGATAAAGGCCCACGAGCAGTACTTC
NA	NA	TRBJ1-5	TRBV28	CASSLQGLRQPQHF	TGTGCCAGCAGCCTACAGGGTTTAAGGCAGCCCCAGCATTTT
NA	NA	TRBJ1-1	TRBV5-1	CASSPRTDQEAFF	TGCGCCAGCAGCCCCCGGACAGACCAAGAAGCTTTCTTT
TRBD2	NA	TRBJ2-3	TRBV5-1	CASSLTGLAAVRHTQYF	TGCGCCAGCAGCTTGACAGGACTAGCGGCCGTCAGGCATACGCAGTATTTT
TRBD1	NA	TRBJ2-7	TRBV11-2	CASSATGVQYF	TGTGCCAGCAGCGCCACAGGGGTGCAGTACTTC
TRBD2	NA	TRBJ2-5	TRBV5-1	CASSPDSGRRGETQYF	TGCGCCAGCAGCCCCGATAGCGGGAGGAGAGGGGAGACCCAGTACTTC
NA	NA	TRBJ1-2	TRBV18	CASSPDRTYGYTF	TGTGCCAGCTCACCTGACAGGACCTATGGCTACACCTTC
TRBD1	NA	TRBJ1-4	TRBV5-1	CASRQGQGAPAFNEKLFF	TGCGCCAGCAGGCAAGGACAGGGGGCACCGGCCTTTAATGAAAAACTGTTTTTT